The source of this TCR beta chain is a study of blood T cell repertoires in COVID-19. About the research overall: Sources were T cells, B-cell-depleted T cells, or PBMCs; the material itself was cDNA or gDNA.

Method: immunoSEQ multiplex PCR; TCRdb's copy keeps in-frame clones and lacks some. The sample gives 300,000 to 400,000 clones, approximately 91% of which show up once; more than 5.5% is in the top ten. One Seattle source followed patients from active infection through their disease course. CDR3 length: 15 residues. In germline, CDR1 is SNHLY, CDR2 FYNNEI. V lost 2 bases and J lost 2; bases outside the gene matches: 3. The sample comprised peripheral blood. The chain is built from TRBV2 and TRBJ1-5, with 7 bases identical to TRBD1. The sequence was collected from a woman in her 70s with COVID-19, enrolled during active disease. The CDR3 sequence is CASSEPGTGNQPQHF. Here the CDR3 DNA reads TGTGCCAGCAGTGAACCTGGGACAGGCAATCAGCCCCAGCATTTT.